The present TCR beta chain was sequenced within a study of blood T cells in healthy people across ages. Study context: T cells yielded about one barcoded beta molecule per two cells through template switching.

This clonotype was seen ten or more times. Its antigen is still unknown. A J-beta primer mix and a sample-barcoded 5' primer were used in a second PCR of roughly 7 to 12 cycles. Every molecule of cDNA carried a tag from a template-switch adaptor with 12 random nucleotides. Each CDR3 protein is one row after TCRdb ran MiXCR on the 5' RACE reads. The table lists about 650,000 distinct CDR3 sequences, about 32% of them singletons. Per sample, no less than 5 micrograms of total RNA were extracted. Study-level points and caveats: Samples with more naive T cells showed higher observed beta diversity.

This TCR was sampled from a woman of 80 years or more in good health. Sequencing input: blood.

The CDR3 region has the DNA TGCAGTGCCTCCCCCCCGGTAGCGGGGCCTTCCTACGAGCAGTACTTC. It encodes CSASPPVAGPSYEQYF. The chain combines TRBV20-1 with TRBJ2-7; 8 bases fit TRBD2. The CDR3 sequence is 16 residues long. The germline CDR1 and CDR2 sequences are DFQATT and SNEGSKA (reference sequence). J was trimmed by 1 base and V by 6 bases; bases with no gene match: 14.